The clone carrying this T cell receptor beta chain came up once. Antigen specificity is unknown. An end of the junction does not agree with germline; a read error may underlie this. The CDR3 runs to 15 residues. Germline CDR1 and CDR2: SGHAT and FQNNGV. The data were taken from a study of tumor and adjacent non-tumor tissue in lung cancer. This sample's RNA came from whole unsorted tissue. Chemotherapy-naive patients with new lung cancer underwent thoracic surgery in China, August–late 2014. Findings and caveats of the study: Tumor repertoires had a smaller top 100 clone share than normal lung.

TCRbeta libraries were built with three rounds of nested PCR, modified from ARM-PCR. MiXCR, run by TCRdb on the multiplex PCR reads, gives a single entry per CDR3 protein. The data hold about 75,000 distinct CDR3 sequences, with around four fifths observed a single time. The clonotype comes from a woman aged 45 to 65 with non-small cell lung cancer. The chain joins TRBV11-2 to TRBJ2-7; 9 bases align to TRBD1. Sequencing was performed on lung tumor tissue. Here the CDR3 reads CASSTGTGRTYKQYF. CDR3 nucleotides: TGTGCCAGTAGCACCGGGACAGGGCGCACCTATAAGCAGTATTTC. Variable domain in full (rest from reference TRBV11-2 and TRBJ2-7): EAGVAQSPRYKIIEKRQSVAFWCNPISGHATLYWYQQILGQGPKLLIQFQNNGVVDDSQLPKDRFSAERLKGVDSTLKIQPAKLEDSAVYLCASSTGTGRTYKQYFGPGTRLTVT.